These T cell receptor beta chains were read from a single sample in a study of cytomegalovirus exposure and HLA in healthy donors. Method: immunoSEQ multiplex PCR; TCRdb's copy keeps in-frame clones and lacks some. The sample holds approximately 170,000 clones, around 80% seen once. The material sequenced was PBMCs. The source is a boy aged 2 to 9 in good health and CMV-seronegative. Both conserved end residues are part of each CDR3.

>TRBJ1-4|13|TRBV6-6
CASSSQTVEKLFF
>TRBJ1-1|15|TRBV6-5
CASRVKARGNTEAFF
>TRBJ2-5|16|TRBV9
CASSVDTGGPQETQYF
>TRBJ2-5|13|TRBV29-1
CSAGATRQETQYF
>TRBJ1-5|16|TRBV19
CASSIDRGRRDQPQHF
>TRBJ1-5|14|TRBV6-6
CASSYRGSNQPQHF
>TRBJ2-1|16|TRBV11-2
CASSFRSGTGGNEQFF
>TRBJ1-2|13|TRBV5-4
CASRVTGVEGYTF
>TRBJ1-2|13|TRBV25-1
CASSDPAGYGYTF
>TRBJ2-1|12|TRBV7-2
CASSPEGREQFF
>TRBJ2-1|14|TRBV6-5
CASSWSGAAGEQFF
>TRBJ2-5|14|TRBV5-1
CASSLALAQETQYF
>TRBJ1-6|14|TRBV11-2
CASSLDNYNSPLHF
>TRBJ2-5|19|TRBV12-1
CASSFVWTSGALAQETQYF
>TRBJ1-1|15|TRBV7-2
CASSLAGTGGSEAFF
>TRBJ1-3|14|TRBV7-6
CASSLDREGNTIYF
>TRBJ2-5|14|TRBV9
CASSVGARDSGPHF
>TRBJ1-2|13|TRBV2
CASRRQGSDGYTF